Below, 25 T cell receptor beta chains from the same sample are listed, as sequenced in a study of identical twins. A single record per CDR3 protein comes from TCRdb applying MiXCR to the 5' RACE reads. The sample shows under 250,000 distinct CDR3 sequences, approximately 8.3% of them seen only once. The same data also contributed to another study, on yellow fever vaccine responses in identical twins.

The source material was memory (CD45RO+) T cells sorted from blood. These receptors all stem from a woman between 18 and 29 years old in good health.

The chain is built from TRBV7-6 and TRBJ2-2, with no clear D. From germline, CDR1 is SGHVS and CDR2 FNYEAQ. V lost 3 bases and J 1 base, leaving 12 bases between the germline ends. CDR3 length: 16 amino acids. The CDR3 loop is CASSFVGRQNTGELFF. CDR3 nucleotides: TGTGCCAGCAGCTTCGTAGGAAGGCAGAACACCGGGGAGCTGTTTTTT. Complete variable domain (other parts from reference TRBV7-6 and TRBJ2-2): GAGVSQSPRYKVTKRGQDVALRCDPISGHVSLYWYRQALGQGPEFLTYFNYEAQQDKSGLPNDRFSAERPEGSISTLTIQRTEQRDSAMYRCASSFVGRQNTGELFFGEGSRLTVL.

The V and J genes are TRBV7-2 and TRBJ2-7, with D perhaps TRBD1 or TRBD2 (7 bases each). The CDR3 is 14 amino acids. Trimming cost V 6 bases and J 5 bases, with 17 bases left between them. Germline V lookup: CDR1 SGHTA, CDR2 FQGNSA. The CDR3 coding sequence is TGTGCCAGCAGGCTGGGAGGGACAGCGGACGAGCAGTACTTC. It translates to CASRLGGTADEQYF.

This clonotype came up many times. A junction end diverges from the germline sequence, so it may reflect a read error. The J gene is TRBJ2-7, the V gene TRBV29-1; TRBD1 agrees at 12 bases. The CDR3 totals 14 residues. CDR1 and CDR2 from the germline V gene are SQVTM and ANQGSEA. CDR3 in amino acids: CSVEGTGGAFEQYF. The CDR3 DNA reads TGCAGCGTAGAAGGGACAGGGGGCGCGTTCGAGCAGTACTTC.

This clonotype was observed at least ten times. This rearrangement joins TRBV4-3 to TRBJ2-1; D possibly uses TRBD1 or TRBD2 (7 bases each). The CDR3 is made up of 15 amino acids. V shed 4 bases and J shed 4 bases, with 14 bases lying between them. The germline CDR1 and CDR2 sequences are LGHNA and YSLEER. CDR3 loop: CASSRDREGYNEQFF. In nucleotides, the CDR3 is TGCGCCAGCAGCCGCGACAGGGAGGGATACAATGAGCAGTTCTTC.

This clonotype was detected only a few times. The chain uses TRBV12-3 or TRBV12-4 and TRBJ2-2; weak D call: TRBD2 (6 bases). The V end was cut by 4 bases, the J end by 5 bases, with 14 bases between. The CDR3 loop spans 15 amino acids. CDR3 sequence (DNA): TGTGCCAGCAGTTCCAGAAAAGGGACTACCGGGGAGCTGTTTTTT. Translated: CASSSRKGTTGELFF.

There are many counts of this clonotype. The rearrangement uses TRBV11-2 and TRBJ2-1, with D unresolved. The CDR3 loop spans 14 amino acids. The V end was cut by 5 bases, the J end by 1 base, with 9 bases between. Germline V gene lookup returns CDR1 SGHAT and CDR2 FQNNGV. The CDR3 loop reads CASSPLRSYNEQFF. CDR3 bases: TGTGCCAGCAGCCCGCTTAGATCCTACAATGAGCAGTTCTTC.

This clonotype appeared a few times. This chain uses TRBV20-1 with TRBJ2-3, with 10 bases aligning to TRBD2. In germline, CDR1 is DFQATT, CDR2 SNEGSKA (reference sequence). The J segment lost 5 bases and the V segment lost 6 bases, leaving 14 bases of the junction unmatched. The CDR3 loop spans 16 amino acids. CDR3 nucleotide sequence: TGCAGTGCCCCCCAGCCTGCTAGCGGGAGCGGAGATACGCAGTATTTT. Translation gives CSAPQPASGSGDTQYF.

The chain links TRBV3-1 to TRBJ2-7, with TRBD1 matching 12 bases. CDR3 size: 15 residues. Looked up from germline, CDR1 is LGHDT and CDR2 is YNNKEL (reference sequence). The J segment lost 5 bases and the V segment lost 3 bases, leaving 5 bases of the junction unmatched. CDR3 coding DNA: TGTGCCAGCAGCCATCGAGGGACAGGGGGCGACGAGCAGTACTTC. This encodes CASSHRGTGGDEQYF.

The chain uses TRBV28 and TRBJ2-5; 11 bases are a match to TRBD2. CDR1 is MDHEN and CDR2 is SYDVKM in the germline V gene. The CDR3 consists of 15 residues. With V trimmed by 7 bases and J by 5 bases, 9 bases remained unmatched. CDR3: CASTFSGGAGETQYF. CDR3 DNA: TGTGCCAGCACCTTTAGCGGGGGGGCCGGGGAGACCCAGTACTTC.

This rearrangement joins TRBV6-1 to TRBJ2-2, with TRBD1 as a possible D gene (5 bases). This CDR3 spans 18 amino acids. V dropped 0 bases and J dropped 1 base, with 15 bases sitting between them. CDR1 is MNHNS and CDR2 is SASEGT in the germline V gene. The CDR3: CASSEAPPKGWNTGELFF. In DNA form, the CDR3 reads TGTGCCAGCAGTGAAGCCCCTCCTAAGGGGTGGAACACCGGGGAGCTGTTTTTT.

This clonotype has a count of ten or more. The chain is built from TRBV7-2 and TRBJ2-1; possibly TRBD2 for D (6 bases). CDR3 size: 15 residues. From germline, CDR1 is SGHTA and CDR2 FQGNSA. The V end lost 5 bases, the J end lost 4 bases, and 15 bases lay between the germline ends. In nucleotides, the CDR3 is TGTGCCAGCAGCCCTACGGGGACTTCTTACAATGAGCAGTTCTTC. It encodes CASSPTGTSYNEQFF.

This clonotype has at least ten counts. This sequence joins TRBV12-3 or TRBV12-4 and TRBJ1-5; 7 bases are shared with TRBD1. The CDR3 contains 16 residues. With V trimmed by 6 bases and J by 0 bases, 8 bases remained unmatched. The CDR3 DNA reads TGTGCCAGCAGGGCAGGACAGGCGTATAGCAATCAGCCCCAGCATTTT. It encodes CASRAGQAYSNQPQHF.

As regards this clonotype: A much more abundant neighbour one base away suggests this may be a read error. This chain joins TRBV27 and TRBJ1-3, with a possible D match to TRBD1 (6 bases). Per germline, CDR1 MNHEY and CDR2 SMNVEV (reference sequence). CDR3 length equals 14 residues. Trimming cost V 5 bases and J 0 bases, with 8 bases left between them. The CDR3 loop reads CASSRGASGNTIYF. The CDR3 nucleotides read TGTGCCAGCAGTCGGGGGGCCTCTGGAAACACCATATATTTT.

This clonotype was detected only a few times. CDR3 protein: CASRGDEQFF. The CDR3 region has the DNA TGTGCCAGTAGAGGGGATGAGCAGTTCTTC. V usage is TRBV19 and J usage is TRBJ2-1, with D perhaps matching TRBD1 (5 bases). Germline V gives CDR1 LNHDA, CDR2 SQIVND (reference sequence). The CDR3 covers 10 residues. With 6 bases removed from V and 8 bases from J, the gap between germline ends came to 5 bases.

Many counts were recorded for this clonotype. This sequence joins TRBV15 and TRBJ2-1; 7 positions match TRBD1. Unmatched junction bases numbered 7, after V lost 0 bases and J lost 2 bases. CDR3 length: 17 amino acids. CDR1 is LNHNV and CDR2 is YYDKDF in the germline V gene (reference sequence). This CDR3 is CATSRDVGTATYNEQFF. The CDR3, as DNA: TGTGCCACCAGCAGAGACGTCGGGACAGCGACCTACAATGAGCAGTTCTTC.

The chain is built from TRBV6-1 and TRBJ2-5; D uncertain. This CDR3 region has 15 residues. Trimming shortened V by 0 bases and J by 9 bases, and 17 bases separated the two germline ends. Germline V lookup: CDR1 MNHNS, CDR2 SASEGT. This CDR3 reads CASSEATTPDRPQYF. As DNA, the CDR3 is TGTGCCAGCAGTGAAGCTACCACCCCCGATAGGCCCCAGTACTTC.

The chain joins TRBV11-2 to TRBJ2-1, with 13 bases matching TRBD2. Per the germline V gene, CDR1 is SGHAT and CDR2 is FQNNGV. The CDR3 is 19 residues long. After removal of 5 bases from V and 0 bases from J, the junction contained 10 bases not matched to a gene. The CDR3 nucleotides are TGTGCCAGCAGCCGGCTTGGACTAGCGGGGGCGAGCTCCTACAATGAGCAGTTCTTC. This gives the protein CASSRLGLAGASSYNEQFF.

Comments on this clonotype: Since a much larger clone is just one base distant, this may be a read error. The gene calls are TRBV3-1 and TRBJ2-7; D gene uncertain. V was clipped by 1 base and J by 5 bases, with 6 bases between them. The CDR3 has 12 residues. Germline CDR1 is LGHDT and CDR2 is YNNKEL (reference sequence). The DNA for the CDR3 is TGTGCCAGCAGCCAAGGGTCCCACGAGCAGTACTTC. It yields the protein CASSQGSHEQYF.

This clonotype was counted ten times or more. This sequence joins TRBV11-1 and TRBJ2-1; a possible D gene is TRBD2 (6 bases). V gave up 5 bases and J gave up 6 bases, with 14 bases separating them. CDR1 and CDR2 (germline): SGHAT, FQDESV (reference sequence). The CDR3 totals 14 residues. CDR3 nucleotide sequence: TGTGCCAGCAGCCTACGCCTAGCGACCAATGAGCAGTTCTTC. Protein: CASSLRLATNEQFF.

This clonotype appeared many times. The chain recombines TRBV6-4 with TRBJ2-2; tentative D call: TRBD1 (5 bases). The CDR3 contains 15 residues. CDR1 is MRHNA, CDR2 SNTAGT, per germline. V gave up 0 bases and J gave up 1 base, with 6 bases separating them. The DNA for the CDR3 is TGTGCCAGCAGTGACTCCCAGGGGAACACCGGGGAGCTGTTTTTT. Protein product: CASSDSQGNTGELFF.

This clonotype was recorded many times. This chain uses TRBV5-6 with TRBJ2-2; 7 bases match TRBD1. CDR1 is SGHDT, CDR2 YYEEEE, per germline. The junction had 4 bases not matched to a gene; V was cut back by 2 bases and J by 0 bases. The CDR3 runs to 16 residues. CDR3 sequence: CASSFLTGTNTGELFF. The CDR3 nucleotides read TGTGCCAGCAGCTTCCTGACAGGGACGAACACCGGGGAGCTGTTTTTT.

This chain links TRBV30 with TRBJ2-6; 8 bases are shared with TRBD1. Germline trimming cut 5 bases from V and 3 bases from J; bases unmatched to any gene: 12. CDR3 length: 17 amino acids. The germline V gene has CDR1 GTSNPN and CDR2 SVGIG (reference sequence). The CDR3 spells CAWAPGQELLGANVLTF. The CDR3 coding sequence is TGTGCCTGGGCACCGGGACAGGAGCTCCTTGGGGCCAACGTCCTGACTTTC.

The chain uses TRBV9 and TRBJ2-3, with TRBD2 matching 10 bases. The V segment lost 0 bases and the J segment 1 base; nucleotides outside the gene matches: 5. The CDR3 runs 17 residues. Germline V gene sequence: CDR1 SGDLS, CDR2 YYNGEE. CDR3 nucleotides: TGTGCCAGCAGCGTAGGAGAACTAGCGGGGCGCACAGATACGCAGTATTTT. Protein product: CASSVGELAGRTDTQYF. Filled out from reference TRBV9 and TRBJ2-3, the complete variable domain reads DSGVTQTPKHLITATGQRVTLRCSPRSGDLSVYWYQQSLDQGLQFLIQYYNGEERAKGNILERFSAQQFPDLHSELNLSSLELGDSALYFCASSVGELAGRTDTQYFGPGTRLTVL.

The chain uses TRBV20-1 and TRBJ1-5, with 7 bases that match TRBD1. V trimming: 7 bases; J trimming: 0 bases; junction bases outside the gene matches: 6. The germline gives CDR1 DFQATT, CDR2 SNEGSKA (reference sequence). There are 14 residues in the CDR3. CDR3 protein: CSVGTEYSNQPQHF. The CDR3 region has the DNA TGCAGTGTAGGGACAGAGTATAGCAATCAGCCCCAGCATTTT.

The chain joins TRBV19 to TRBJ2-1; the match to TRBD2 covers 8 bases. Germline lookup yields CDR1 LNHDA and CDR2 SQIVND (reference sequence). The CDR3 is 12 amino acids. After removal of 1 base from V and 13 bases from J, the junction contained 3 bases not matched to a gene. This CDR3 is CASSIASGSQFF. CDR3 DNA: TGTGCCAGTAGTATAGCAAGCGGGAGTCAGTTCTTC. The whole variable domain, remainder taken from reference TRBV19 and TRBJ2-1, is DGGITQSPKYLFRKEGQNVTLSCEQNLNHDAMYWYRQDPGQGLRLIYYSQIVNDFQKGDIAEGYSVSREKKESFPLTVTSAQKNPTAFYLCASSIASGSQFFGPGTRLTVL.